One sample yielded the 9 T cell receptor beta chains listed below, sequenced in a study of cytomegalovirus exposure and HLA in healthy donors. The primer mix had 60 Vbeta and 13 Jbeta primers. Sequenced by immunoSEQ multiplex PCR; TCRdb stores in-frame clones only, minus some. Among tens of thousands of clones listed, roughly 60% were seen once. Material for sequencing was PBMCs. The receptors come from a boy younger than 18 in good health and CMV-seropositive.

The CDR3 region is CASSSIPSGGWDTQYF. The DNA of the CDR3 is TGTGCCAGCTCATCGATTCCTAGCGGGGGTTGGGATACGCAGTATTTT. This chain links TRBV18 with TRBJ2-3; 10 bases align to TRBD2. CDR3 size: 16 residues. Trimming at V came to 5 bases and at J to 6 bases, leaving 11 bases not matched to a gene. Germline CDR1 is KGHSH and CDR2 is LQKENI.

This clone appeared a few times. In DNA form, the CDR3 reads TGCGCCAGCAGCTTGATCAGGTCGATCCCAAATTCACCCCTCCACTTT. Its protein is CASSLIRSIPNSPLHF. The rearrangement uses TRBV5-1 and TRBJ1-6; no reliable D call. The V gene lost 1 base and the J gene lost 7 bases, with 15 bases spanning the gap. Looked up from germline, CDR1 is SGHRS and CDR2 is YFSETQ. This CDR3 region has 16 residues. The full variable domain, completed using reference TRBV5-1 and TRBJ1-6, is KAGVTQTPRYLIKTRGQQVTLSCSPISGHRSVSWYQQTPGQGLQFLFEYFSETQRNKGNFPGRFSGRQFSNSRSEMNVSTLELGDSALYLCASSLIRSIPNSPLHFGNGTRLTVT.

The V and J genes are TRBV9 and TRBJ2-5; 8 positions agree with TRBD2. The J call may be mistaken, given a closer DNA end match to TRBJ2-7. The CDR3 loop spans 14 amino acids. Germline CDR1 SGDLS, CDR2 YYNGEE. CDR3 amino acids: CASSVGSGSYEQYF. CDR3 coding DNA: TGTGCCAGCAGCGTAGGCAGCGGGAGCTACGAGCAGTACTTC.

The gene calls are TRBV2 and TRBJ2-5; possibly TRBD2 for D (6 bases). The ends were cut back, 8 bases at V and 3 bases at J, with 19 bases in the middle. Per the germline V gene, CDR1 is SNHLY and CDR2 is FYNNEI. This CDR3 region has 15 residues. The CDR3 coding sequence is TGTGCCAGCTCTCCGATGTGGGGAGGAGAAGAGACCCAGTACTTC. Residues: CASSPMWGGEETQYF.

The chain recombines TRBV5-4 with TRBJ1-6; 7 bases fit TRBD1. The germline gives CDR1 SGHNT, CDR2 YYREEE (reference sequence). The junction had 1 base not matched to a gene; V was cut back by 4 bases and J by 6 bases. The CDR3 spans 13 residues. For the CDR3, the DNA is TGTGCCAGCAGCGGGACAGTTAATTCACCCCTCCACTTT. Translation: CASSGTVNSPLHF.

The chain links TRBV29-1 to TRBJ2-1, with TRBD1 as a possible D gene (5 bases). CDR3 length: 15 amino acids. CDR1 and CDR2 (germline): SQVTM, ANQGSEA. With 6 bases removed from V and 6 bases from J, the gap between germline ends came to 21 bases. This CDR3 is CSVLGPFQPSNEQFF. The CDR3 region has the DNA TGCAGCGTCCTGGGGCCTTTTCAACCCTCCAATGAGCAGTTCTTC.

The chain is built from TRBV14 and TRBJ1-1; 7 bases map to TRBD1. Per germline, CDR1 SGHDN and CDR2 FVKESK. This CDR3 contains 14 residues. The J segment lost 11 bases and the V segment lost 10 bases, leaving 19 bases of the junction unmatched. The CDR3 here is CATSVGGGTTRAFF. CDR3 nucleotide sequence: TGTGCCACCTCGGTCGGAGGGGGCACGACTCGGGCTTTCTTT.

This clone was detected only a few times. The rearrangement joins TRBV6-1 to TRBJ1-1; 9 nucleotides agree with TRBD1. The germline V gene encodes CDR1 MNHNS and CDR2 SASEGT. The CDR3 extends over 14 amino acids. V trimming: 6 bases; J trimming: 1 base; junction bases outside the gene matches: 3. The CDR3 sequence is CASRLTGGNTEAFF. In DNA form, the CDR3 reads TGTGCCAGCAGACTGACAGGGGGGAACACTGAAGCTTTCTTT.

The rearrangement joins TRBV5-4 to TRBJ2-1; 9 bases are a match to TRBD2. Germline CDR1 and CDR2: SGHNT and YYREEE (reference sequence). Trimming took 4 bases from V and 6 from J; bases not matched to a gene: 11. The CDR3 is 16 residues long. The DNA for the CDR3 is TGTGCCAGCAGCCTCCCTGCGGGAGGGATTTCCAATGAGCAGTTCTTC. It specifies CASSLPAGGISNEQFF.